The sequence of this T cell receptor beta chain was determined in a study of T cell responses to AZD1222 COVID-19 vaccine. Regarding the study as a whole: The repertoires were collected only after the peak T cell response. Females outnumbered males among donors, who were mostly white British; clonal diversity was possibly underestimated. Baseline testing showed seropositivity in only six AZD1222 recipients.

Produced via immunoSEQ multiplex PCR; TCRdb's table is partial and in-frame only. The table has about 66,000 clones, approximately 84% seen once; the top ten hold approximately 15%. With respect to this clone: The antigen remains undetermined.

The germline CDR1 and CDR2 sequences are LGHNT and FRNRAP. V was trimmed by 6 bases and J by 6 bases, leaving 10 bases between them. CDR3 length: 12 residues. Sequenced here: peripheral blood, sampled on day 0 of AZD1222 vaccination. The chain employs TRBV12-5 and TRBJ2-3; weak D call: TRBD2 (5 bases). The clonotype comes from an adult in good health. CDR3 sequence reads: CASGPRADTQYF. The CDR3 DNA reads as TGTGCTAGTGGGCCGAGGGCGGATACGCAGTATTTT.